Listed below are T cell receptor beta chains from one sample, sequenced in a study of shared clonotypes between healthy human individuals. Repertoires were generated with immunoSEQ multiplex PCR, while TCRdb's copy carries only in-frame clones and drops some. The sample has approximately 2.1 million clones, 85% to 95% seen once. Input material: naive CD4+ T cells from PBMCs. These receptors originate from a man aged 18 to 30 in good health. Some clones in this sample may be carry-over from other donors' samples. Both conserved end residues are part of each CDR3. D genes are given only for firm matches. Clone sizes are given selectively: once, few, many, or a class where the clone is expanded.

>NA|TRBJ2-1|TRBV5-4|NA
TGTGCCAGCAGCTTGGGCCTAGCGAACCTGGGGAATGAGCAGTTCTTC
CASSLGLANLGNEQFF
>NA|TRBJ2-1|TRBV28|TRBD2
TGTGCCAGCAGTTTATTACGGCGCGCTAGCGGGAGTAACAATGAGCAGTTCTTC
CASSLLRRASGSNNEQFF
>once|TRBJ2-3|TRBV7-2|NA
TGTGCCAGCAGCCCAGACAGACTCGGACTAACTAGCACAGATACGCAGTATTTT
CASSPDRLGLTSTDTQYF
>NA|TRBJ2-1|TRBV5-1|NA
TGCGCCAGCAGCCAAGTAGTAACCGGTGAGCAGTTCTTC
CASSQVVTGEQFF
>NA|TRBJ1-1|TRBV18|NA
TGTGCCAGCTCACCATACGGGTCGCAGGCCAAGAACACTGAAGCTTTCTTT
CASSPYGSQAKNTEAFF
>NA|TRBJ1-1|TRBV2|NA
TGTGCCAGCAACCCCCTGAGGAACACTGAAGCTTTCTTT
CASNPLRNTEAFF
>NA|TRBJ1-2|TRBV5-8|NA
TGTGCCAGCAGCTTGGGGGTGTATGGCTACACCTTC
CASSLGVYGYTF
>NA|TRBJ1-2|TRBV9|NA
TGTGCCAGCAGCGTAGCTGTTGGGACCCATGGCTACACCTTC
CASSVAVGTHGYTF
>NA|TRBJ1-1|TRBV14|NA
TGTGCCAGCAGCCGCCTCGGGACGGAGGGCACTGAAGCTTTCTTT
CASSRLGTEGTEAFF
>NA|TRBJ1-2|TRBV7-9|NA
TGTGCCAGCAGCTTAGACGGAGACTATGGCTACACCTTC
CASSLDGDYGYTF
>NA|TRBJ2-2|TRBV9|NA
TGTGCCAGCAGCCCCGAGGTCGCCGGGGAGCTGTTTTTT
CASSPEVAGELFF
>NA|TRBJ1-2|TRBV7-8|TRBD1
TGTGCCAGCAGCCCAAACCCGGGACAGGGGACCTATGGCTACACCTTC
CASSPNPGQGTYGYTF
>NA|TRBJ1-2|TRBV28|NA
TGTGCCAGCAGTTTACGAACCCCGAAAGTGGACAGAAGGGAGGGCTACACCTTC
CASSLRTPKVDRREGYTF
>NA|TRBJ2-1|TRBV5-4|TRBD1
TGTGCCAGCAGCCGGCGGGACAGGGAAATATACAATGAGCAGTTCTTC
CASSRRDREIYNEQFF
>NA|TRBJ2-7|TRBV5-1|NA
TGCGCCAGCAGCTTGGGGCCGCCCGACGAGCAGTACTTC
CASSLGPPDEQYF
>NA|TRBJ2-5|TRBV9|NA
TGTGCCAGCAGCGTGGACCCGGGACCAACCCAAGAGACCCAGTACTTC
CASSVDPGPTQETQYF
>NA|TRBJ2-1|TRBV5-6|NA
TGTGCCAGCAGCCCTGGGGGCTATGAGCAGTTCTTC
CASSPGGYEQFF
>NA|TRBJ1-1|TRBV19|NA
TGTGCCAGTAGTGGAGGGACGGACACTGAAGCTTTCTTT
CASSGGTDTEAFF
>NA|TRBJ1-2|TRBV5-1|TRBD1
TGCGCCAGCAGCACCACACAGGGGACCTATGGCTACACCTTC
CASSTTQGTYGYTF
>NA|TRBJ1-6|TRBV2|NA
TGTGCCAGCAGTGTCAGGGAAGGACATAATTCACCCCTCCACTTT
CASSVREGHNSPLHF
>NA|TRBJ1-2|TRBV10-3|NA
TGTGCCATCAGTGGTGGAGGGGCGAGCTATGGCTACACCTTC
CAISGGGASYGYTF
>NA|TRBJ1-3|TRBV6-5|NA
TGTGCCAGCAGGGGCCAGAGCTACTCTGGAAACACCATATATTTT
CASRGQSYSGNTIYF
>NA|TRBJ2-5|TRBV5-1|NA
TGCGCCAGCAGCTTGGTTCACAGTCGGGGACAAGAGACCCAGTACTTC
CASSLVHSRGQETQYF
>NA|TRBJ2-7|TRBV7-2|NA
TGTGCCAGCAGCCTGCTGGGCGGCGAGCAGTACTTC
CASSLLGGEQYF
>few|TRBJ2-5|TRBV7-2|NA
TGTGCCAGCAGCCGAGAACGGGGCAGGGTTGTCCGAGAGACCCAGTACTTC
CASSRERGRVVRETQYF
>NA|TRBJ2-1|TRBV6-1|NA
TGTGCCAGCAGTGCCCGACTCCTCTCCTACAATGAGCAGTTCTTC
CASSARLLSYNEQFF
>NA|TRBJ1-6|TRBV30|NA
TGTGCCTGGACCCCCGAATCCGTGAGACCCCTCCACTTT
CAWTPESVRPLHF
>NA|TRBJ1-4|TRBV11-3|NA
TGTGCCAGCAGCTTTCTACAGCTGCAACCCTCGGGTGAAAAACTGTTTTTT
CASSFLQLQPSGEKLFF
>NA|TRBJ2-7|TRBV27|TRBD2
TGTGCCAGCAGTTTATTAGCGGGTCCATGGGAGCAGTACTTC
CASSLLAGPWEQYF
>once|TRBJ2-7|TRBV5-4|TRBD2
TGTGCCAGCAGCAGGGGACTAGCGGACTATTCCTACGAGCAGTACTTC
CASSRGLADYSYEQYF
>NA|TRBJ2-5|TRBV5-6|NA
TGTGCCAGCAGCTTGTGGGCCAGCCAAGAGACCCAGTACTTC
CASSLWASQETQYF
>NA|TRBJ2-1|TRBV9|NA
TGTGCCAGCAGGAAGGACTTACTGATCAATGAGCAGTTCTTC
CASRKDLLINEQFF
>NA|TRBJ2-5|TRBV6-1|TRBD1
TGTGCCAGCAGTGGGCGGGACAGGGCGCAAGAGACCCAGTACTTC
CASSGRDRAQETQYF
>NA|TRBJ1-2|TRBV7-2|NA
TGTGCCAGCAGCGCCAACCCCCCGGGGCGGCGGGGTAACTATGGCTACACCTTC
CASSANPPGRRGNYGYTF
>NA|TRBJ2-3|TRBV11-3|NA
TGTGCCAGCAGCTTGGGCACAGGGACGTTTAGCACAGATACGCAGTATTTT
CASSLGTGTFSTDTQYF
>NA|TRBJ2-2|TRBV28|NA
TGTGCCAGCAGTTTAAATGGCGGGGCTCCCACCGGGGAGCTGTTTTTT
CASSLNGGAPTGELFF
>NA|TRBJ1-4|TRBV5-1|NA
TGCGCCAGCAGCTTGGCAGCGAATAGTAATGAAAAACTGTTTTTT
CASSLAANSNEKLFF
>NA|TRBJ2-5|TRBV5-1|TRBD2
TGCGCCAGCAGCAACGAGCTAGCGGGAGGAGAGACCCAGTACTTC
CASSNELAGGETQYF
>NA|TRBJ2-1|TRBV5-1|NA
TGCGCCAGCAGCTTGTTGGAGAATGAGCAGTTCTTC
CASSLLENEQFF
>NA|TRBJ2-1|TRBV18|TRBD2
TGTGCCAGCTCACCTGGGACTAGCGGGATCGGGAATGAGCAGTTCTTC
CASSPGTSGIGNEQFF
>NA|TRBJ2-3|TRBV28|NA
TGTGCCAGCAGCCTAGCCGGCAGGACCAGTTATACGCAGTATTTT
CASSLAGRTSYTQYF
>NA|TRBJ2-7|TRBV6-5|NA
TGTGCCAGCAGATTCCAGACGGAACCCGGCTACGAGCAGTACTTC
CASRFQTEPGYEQYF
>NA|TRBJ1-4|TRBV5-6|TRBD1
TGTGCCAGCAGCTTGAGGACAGGCGGGAAACTGTTTTTT
CASSLRTGGKLFF
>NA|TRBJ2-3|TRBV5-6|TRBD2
TGTGCCAGCAGCTTGGGACTAGCGGGAGATACGCAGTATTTT
CASSLGLAGDTQYF
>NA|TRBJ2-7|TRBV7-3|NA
TGTGCCAGCAGCTTAAGGCATAACTACGAGCAGTACTTC
CASSLRHNYEQYF
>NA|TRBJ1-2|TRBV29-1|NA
TGCAGCTTCTCCGACGGAGTAGGTCTCTATGGCTACACCTTC
CSFSDGVGLYGYTF
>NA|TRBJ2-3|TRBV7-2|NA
TGTGCCAGCAGCTTAAATAGGCTAACAAGCACAGATACGCAGTATTTT
CASSLNRLTSTDTQYF
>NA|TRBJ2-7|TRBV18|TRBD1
TGTGCCAGCTCGGCAGGGGGCACGGGGTCCTACGAGCAGTACTTC
CASSAGGTGSYEQYF
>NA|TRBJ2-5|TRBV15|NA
TGTGCCACCAGCAGCCACCCGGGCTTACAAGAGACCCAGTACTTC
CATSSHPGLQETQYF
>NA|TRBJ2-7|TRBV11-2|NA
TGTGCCAGCAGCCGAAACAGGGTTGCCGAGCAGTACTTC
CASSRNRVAEQYF
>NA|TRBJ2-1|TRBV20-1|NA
TGCAGTGGCGGATGGCGGAATGAGCAGTTCTTC
CSGGWRNEQFF
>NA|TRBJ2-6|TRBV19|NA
TGTGCCAGTATCGCAGGGAGCTCTGGGGCCAACGTCCTGACTTTC
CASIAGSSGANVLTF
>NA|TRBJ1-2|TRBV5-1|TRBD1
TGCGCCAGCAGCTCTCAACCGGGACAGGGTGAAGGCTACACCTTC
CASSSQPGQGEGYTF